A selection of T cell receptor beta chains follows, all from one sample in a study of cytomegalovirus exposure and HLA in healthy donors. Profiled with immunoSEQ multiplex PCR; TCRdb holds only in-frame clones, not every one. The table has 280,000 or so clones, more than 75% seen once. The specimen sequenced was PBMCs. The receptor source for this set is a woman between 18 and 30 years old in good health and CMV-seronegative. Both conserved end residues are part of each CDR3. Each record gives: clone size, D gene, V gene, J gene, CDR3 protein, CDR3 DNA. A D gene is named only where the DNA matches it firmly. Not all rows give a size; the values are once, few, many and, for expanded clones, a class.

-	TRBD1	TRBV27	TRBJ2-2	CASRGQQNTGELFF	TGTGCCAGCAGGGGACAGCAAAACACCGGGGAGCTGTTTTTT
many	-	TRBV5-1	TRBJ2-5	CASSDRQDGSETQYF	TGCGCCAGCAGCGACCGACAGGACGGATCGGAGACCCAGTACTTC
-	TRBD2	TRBV19	TRBJ2-7	CASSMVLAGPSYEQYF	TGTGCCAGTAGTATGGTACTAGCGGGGCCCTCCTACGAGCAGTACTTC
-	-	TRBV7-5	TRBJ2-7	CARSLCPDRDTTYEQYF	TGTGCCAGAAGCTTATGTCCGGACCGGGACACAACCTACGAGCAGTACTTC
-	-	TRBV12-5	TRBJ1-2	CASGTTKDGYTF	TGTGCTAGTGGCACTACGAAGGATGGCTACACCTTC
-	-	TRBV11-2	TRBJ1-1	CASPGQGNTEAFF	TGTGCCAGCCCGGGACAAGGGAACACTGAAGCTTTCTTT
many	TRBD2	TRBV5-1	TRBJ2-5	CASSFGGSGGETQYF	TGCGCCAGCAGCTTCGGCGGGAGTGGGGGGGAGACCCAGTACTTC
-	TRBD1	TRBV9	TRBJ1-4	CASSTPGQGEKLFF	TGTGCCAGCAGCACCCCGGGACAGGGCGAAAAACTGTTTTTT
-	-	TRBV6-5	TRBJ2-3	CASSLGTVGSTDTQYF	TGTGCCAGCAGTTTAGGGACTGTCGGATCCACAGATACGCAGTATTTT
-	TRBD1	TRBV4-1	TRBJ2-7	CASSQDLGDREEQYF	TGCGCCAGCAGCCAAGATTTGGGAGACAGGGAAGAGCAGTACTTC
-	TRBD1	TRBV10-3	TRBJ2-7	CAISEVGTGDEQYF	TGTGCCATCAGTGAGGTCGGGACAGGGGACGAGCAGTACTTC
-	-	TRBV19	TRBJ1-3	CASSTPGQAASGNTIYF	TGTGCCAGTAGTACACCGGGACAAGCGGCCTCTGGAAACACCATATATTTT
-	-	TRBV27	TRBJ2-1	CASRPLQTRSYNEQFF	TGTGCCAGCAGGCCTTTACAGACCCGTTCCTACAATGAGCAGTTCTTC
-	-	TRBV2	TRBJ1-1	CASRTQPGVPGFAFF	TGTGCCAGCAGGACCCAGCCAGGGGTCCCCGGATTTGCTTTCTTT
-	-	TRBV15	TRBJ2-3	CATSTTGALSRGGFISDTQYF	TGTGCCACCAGCACGACAGGGGCCCTAAGCAGGGGGGGGTTTATTTCGGATACGCAGTATTTT
-	TRBD1	TRBV10-1	TRBJ1-2	CASSADRAVGYTF	TGCGCCAGCAGCGCAGACAGGGCTGTAGGCTACACCTTC
-	-	TRBV27	TRBJ1-1	CASSLSGGGYAFF	TGTGCCAGCAGTTTATCTGGTGGAGGGTACGCTTTCTTT